This T cell receptor beta chain was found in a study of blood T cell repertoires in COVID-19. This clone was found many times. Germline CDR1 and CDR2: SGHNT and YENEEA. The CDR3 has 15 amino acids. Trimming pared 5 bases from V and 0 bases from J, leaving 11 bases between. Per the authors' pipeline: How many nucleated cells were present was estimated from reference gene primer amplification. Assay used: immunoSEQ multiplex PCR; TCRdb lists only in-frame clones, some missing. That table is the source of V, J and clone size, and D and trimming were worked out from the DNA. The top ten hold more than 1.2% of the sample, which has around 240,000 clones, about 79% seen once.

V usage is TRBV11-3 and J usage is TRBJ1-3, with D uncertain. The material sequenced was peripheral blood. The sequence derives from a woman in her thirties or forties who had recovered from COVID-19. The CDR3 loop reads CASSQTLGSGNTIYF. Written as DNA, the CDR3 is TGTGCCAGCAGCCAAACGCTAGGCTCTGGAAACACCATATATTTT.